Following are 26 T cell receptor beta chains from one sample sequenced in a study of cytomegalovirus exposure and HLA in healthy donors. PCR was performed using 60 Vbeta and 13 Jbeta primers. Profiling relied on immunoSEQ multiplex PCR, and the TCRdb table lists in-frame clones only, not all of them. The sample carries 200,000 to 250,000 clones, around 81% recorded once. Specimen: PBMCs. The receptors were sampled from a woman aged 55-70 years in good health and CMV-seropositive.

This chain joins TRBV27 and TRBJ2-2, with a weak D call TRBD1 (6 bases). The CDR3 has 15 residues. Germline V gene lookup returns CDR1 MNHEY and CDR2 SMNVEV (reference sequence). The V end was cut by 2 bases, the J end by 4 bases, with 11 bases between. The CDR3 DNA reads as TGTGCCAGCAGTTTACGGCAGGGGAGCACCGGGGAGCTGTTTTTT. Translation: CASSLRQGSTGELFF.

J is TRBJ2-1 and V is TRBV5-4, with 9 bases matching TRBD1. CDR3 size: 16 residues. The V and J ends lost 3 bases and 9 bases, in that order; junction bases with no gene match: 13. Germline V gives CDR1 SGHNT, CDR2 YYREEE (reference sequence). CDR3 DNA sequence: TGTGCCAGCAGCTCCAGAGACAGGGGGGGGCGAATTGAGCAGTTCTTC. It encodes CASSSRDRGGRIEQFF. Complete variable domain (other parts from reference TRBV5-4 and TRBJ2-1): ETGVTQSPTHLIKTRGQQVTLRCSSQSGHNTVSWYQQALGQGPQFIFQYYREEENGRGNFPPRFSGLQFPNYSSELNVNALELDDSALYLCASSSRDRGGRIEQFFGPGTRLTVL.

The chain's CDR3 is CASSLGGPVQPQHF. DNA for the CDR3: TGTGCCAGCAGCTTGGGAGGGCCAGTTCAGCCCCAGCATTTT. The chain combines TRBV5-6 with TRBJ1-5; D remains unclear. Germline V gene data show CDR1 as SGHDT and CDR2 as YYEEEE. The CDR3 is 14 residues long. V was trimmed by 0 bases and J by 6 bases, leaving 10 bases between them.

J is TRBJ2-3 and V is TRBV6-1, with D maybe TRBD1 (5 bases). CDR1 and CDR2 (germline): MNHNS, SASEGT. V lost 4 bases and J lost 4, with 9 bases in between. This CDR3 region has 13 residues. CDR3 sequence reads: CASSGAGPDTQYF. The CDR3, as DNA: TGTGCCAGCAGTGGGGCAGGGCCAGATACGCAGTATTTT.

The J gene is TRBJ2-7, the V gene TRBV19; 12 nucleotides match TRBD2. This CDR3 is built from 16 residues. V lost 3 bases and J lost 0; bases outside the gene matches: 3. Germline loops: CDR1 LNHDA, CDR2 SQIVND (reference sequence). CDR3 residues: CASSISTSGSSYEQYF. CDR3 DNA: TGTGCCAGTAGTATCTCGACTAGCGGGAGCTCCTACGAGCAGTACTTC.

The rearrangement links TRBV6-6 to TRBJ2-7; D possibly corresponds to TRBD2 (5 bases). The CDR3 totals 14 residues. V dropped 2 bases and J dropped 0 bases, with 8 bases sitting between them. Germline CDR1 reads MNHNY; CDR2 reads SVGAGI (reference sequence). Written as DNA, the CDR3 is TGTGCCAGCAGTTACGGGCGGGCCTCCTACGAGCAGTACTTC. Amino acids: CASSYGRASYEQYF.

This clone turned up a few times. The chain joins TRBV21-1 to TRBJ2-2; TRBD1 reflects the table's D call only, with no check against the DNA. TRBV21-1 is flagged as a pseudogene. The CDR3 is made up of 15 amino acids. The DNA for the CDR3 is TGTGCCAGCAGCAAACCGGGACAGCACAACGGGGAGCTGTTTTTT. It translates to CASSKPGQHNGELFF.

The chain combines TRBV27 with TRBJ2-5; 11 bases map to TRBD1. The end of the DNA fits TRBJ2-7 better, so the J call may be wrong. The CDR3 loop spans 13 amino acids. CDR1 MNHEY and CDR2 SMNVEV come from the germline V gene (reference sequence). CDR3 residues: CASSGQGAVEQYF. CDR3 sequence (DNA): TGTGCCAGCAGCGGACAGGGGGCCGTCGAGCAGTACTTC.

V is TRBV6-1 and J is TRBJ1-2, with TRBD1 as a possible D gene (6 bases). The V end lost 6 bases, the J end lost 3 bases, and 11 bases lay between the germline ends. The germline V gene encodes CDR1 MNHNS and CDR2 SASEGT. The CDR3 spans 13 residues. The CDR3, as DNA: TGTGCCAGCAGCCGGGACAACTACTATGGCTACACCTTC. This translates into CASSRDNYYGYTF.

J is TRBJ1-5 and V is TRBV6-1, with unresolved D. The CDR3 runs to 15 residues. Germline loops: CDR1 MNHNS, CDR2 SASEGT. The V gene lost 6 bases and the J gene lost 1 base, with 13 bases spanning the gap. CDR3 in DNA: TGTGCCAGCAGATATGGCCCAACGAGCAATCAGCCCCAGCATTTT. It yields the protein CASRYGPTSNQPQHF.

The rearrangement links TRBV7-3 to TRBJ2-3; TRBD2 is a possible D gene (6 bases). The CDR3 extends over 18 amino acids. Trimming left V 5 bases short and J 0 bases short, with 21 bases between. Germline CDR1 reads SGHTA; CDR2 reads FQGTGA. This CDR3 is CASSLGGWRGQSTDTQYF. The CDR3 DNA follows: TGTGCCAGCAGCCTTGGAGGGTGGCGGGGTCAGAGCACAGATACGCAGTATTTT.

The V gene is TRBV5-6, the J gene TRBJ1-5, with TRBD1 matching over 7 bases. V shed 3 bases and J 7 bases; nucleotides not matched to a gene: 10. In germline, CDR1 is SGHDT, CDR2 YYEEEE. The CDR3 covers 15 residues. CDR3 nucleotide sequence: TGTGCCAGCAGCTCAAAAGGGGGCCGTGGGCAGCCCCAGCATTTT. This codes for CASSSKGGRGQPQHF. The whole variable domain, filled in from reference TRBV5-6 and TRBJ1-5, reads DAGVTQSPTHLIKTRGQQVTLRCSPKSGHDTVSWYQQALGQGPQFIFQYYEEEERQRGNFPDRFSGHQFPNYSSELNVNALLLGDSALYLCASSSKGGRGQPQHFGDGTRLSIL.

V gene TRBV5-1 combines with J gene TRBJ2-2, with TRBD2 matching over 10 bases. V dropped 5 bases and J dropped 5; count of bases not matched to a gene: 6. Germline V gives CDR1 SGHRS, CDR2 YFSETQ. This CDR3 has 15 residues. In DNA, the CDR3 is TGCGCCAGCAGGCTAGCGGGAGTACGGACCGGGGAGCTGTTTTTT. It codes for CASRLAGVRTGELFF. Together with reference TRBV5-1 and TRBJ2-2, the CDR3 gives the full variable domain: KAGVTQTPRYLIKTRGQQVTLSCSPISGHRSVSWYQQTPGQGLQFLFEYFSETQRNKGNFPGRFSGRQFSNSRSEMNVSTLELGDSALYLCASRLAGVRTGELFFGEGSRLTVL.

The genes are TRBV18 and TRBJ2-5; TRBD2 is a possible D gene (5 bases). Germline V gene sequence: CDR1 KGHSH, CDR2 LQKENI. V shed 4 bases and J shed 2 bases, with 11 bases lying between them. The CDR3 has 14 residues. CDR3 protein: CASSLSSWQETQYF. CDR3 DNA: TGTGCCAGCTCACTATCTAGCTGGCAAGAGACCCAGTACTTC.

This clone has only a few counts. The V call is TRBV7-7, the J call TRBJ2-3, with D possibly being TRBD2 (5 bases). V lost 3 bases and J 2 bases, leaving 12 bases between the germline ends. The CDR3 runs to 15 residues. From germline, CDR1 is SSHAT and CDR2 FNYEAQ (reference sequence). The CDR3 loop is CASSLSGLYTDTQYF. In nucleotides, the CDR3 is TGTGCCAGCAGCTTGTCTGGACTTTACACAGATACGCAGTATTTT.

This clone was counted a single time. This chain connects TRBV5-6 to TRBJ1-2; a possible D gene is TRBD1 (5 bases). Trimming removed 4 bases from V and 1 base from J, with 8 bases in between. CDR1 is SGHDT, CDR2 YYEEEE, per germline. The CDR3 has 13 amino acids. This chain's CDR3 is CASSPGLNYGYTF. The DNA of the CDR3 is TGTGCCAGCAGCCCGGGACTTAACTATGGCTACACCTTC.

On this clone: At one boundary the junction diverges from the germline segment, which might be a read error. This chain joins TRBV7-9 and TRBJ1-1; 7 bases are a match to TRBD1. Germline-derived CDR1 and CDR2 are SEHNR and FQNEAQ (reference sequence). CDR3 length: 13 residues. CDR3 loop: CSSRNRGNTEAFF. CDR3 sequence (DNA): TGTTCCAGCAGGAACAGGGGGAACACTGAAGCTTTCTTT.

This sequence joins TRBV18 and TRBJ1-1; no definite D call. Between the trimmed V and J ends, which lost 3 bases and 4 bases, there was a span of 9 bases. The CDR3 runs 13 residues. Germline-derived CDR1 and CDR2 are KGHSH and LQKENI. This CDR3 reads CASSPSRGTEAFF. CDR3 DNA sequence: TGTGCCAGCTCACCCAGTCGGGGCACTGAAGCTTTCTTT.

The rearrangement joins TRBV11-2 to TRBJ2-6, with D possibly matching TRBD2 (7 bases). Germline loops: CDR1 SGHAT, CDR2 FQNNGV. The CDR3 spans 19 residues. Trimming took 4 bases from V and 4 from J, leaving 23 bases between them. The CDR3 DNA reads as TGTGCCAGCAGCTACCTCCGAAGCCGGGGGGCGAGGGGGGCCAACGTCCTGACTTTC. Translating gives CASSYLRSRGARGANVLTF.

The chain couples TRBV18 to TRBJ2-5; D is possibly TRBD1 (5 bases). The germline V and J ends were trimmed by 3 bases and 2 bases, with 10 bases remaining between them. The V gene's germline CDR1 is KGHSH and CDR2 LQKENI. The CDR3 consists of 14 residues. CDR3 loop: CASSPSRDQETQYF. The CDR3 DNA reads TGTGCCAGCTCACCGTCCAGGGATCAAGAGACCCAGTACTTC.

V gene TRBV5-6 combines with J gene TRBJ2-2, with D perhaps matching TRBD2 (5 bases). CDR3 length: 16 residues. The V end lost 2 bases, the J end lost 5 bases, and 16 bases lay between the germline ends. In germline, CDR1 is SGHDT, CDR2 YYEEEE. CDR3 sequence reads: CASSLPGITRTGELFF. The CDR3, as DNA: TGTGCCAGCAGCTTACCCGGGATAACACGGACCGGGGAGCTGTTTTTT.

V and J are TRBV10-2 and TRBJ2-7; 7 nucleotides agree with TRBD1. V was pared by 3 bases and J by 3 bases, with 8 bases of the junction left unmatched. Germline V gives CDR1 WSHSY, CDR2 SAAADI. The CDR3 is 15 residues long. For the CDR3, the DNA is TGCGCCAGCAGTGACGTTCGACAGGGAGTCTACGAGCAGTACTTC. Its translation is CASSDVRQGVYEQYF.

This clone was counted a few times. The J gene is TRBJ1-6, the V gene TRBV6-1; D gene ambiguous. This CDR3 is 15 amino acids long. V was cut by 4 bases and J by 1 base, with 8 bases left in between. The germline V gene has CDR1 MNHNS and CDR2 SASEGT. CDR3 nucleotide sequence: TGTGCCAGCAGTGCGTGGGAGTCCTATAATTCACCCCTCCACTTT. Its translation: CASSAWESYNSPLHF.

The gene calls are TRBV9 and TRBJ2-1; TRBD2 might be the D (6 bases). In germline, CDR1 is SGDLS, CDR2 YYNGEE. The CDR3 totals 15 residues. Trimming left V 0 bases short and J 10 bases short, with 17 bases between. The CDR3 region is CASSVAGREIGEQFF. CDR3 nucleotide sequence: TGTGCCAGCAGCGTAGCTGGGCGGGAAATTGGAGAGCAGTTCTTC.

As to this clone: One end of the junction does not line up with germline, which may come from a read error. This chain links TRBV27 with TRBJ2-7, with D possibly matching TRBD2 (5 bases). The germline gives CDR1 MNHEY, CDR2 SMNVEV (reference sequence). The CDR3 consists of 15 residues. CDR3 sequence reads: CASSLSPGSNYEQYF. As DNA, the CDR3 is TGTGCCAGCAGTCTATCGCCGGGGTCTAACTACGAGCAGTACTTC.

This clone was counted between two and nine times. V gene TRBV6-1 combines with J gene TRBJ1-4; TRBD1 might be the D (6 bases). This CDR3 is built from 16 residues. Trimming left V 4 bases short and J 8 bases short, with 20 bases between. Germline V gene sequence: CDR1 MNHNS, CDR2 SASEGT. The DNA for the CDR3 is TGTGCCAGCAGTGCACGCTATGGGGGGGCAGGGGAAAAACTGTTTTTT. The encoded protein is CASSARYGGAGEKLFF.